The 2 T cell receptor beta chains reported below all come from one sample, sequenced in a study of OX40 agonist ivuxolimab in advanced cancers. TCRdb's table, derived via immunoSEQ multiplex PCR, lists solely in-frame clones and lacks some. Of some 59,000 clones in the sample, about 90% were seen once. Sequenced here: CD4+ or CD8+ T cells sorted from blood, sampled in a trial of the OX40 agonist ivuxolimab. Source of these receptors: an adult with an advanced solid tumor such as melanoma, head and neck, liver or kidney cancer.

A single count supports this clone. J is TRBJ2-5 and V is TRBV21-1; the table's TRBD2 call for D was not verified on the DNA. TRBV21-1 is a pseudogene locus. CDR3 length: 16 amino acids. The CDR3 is CASPILTSGRIETQYF. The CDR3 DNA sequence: TGTGCCAGCCCGATCCTGACTAGCGGGAGGATCGAGACCCAGTACTTC.

For the CDR3, the DNA is TGTGCCAGCTCACCGGGAAGTAAGAACTACGAGCAGTACTTC. Translation: CASSPGSKNYEQYF. The rearrangement links TRBV18 to TRBJ2-7; no reliable D call. Germline V gives CDR1 KGHSH, CDR2 LQKENI. V dropped 3 bases and J dropped 3 bases, with 12 bases sitting between them. The CDR3 has 14 residues.